This T cell receptor (beta chain) is from a study of OX40 agonist ivuxolimab in advanced cancers. Background on the study: The dose-escalation group included hepatocellular carcinoma, melanoma, renal cell carcinoma and head and neck cancer.

The germline V gene encodes CDR1 SEHNR and CDR2 FQNEAQ (reference sequence). The ends lost 5 bases at V and 3 bases at J; junction bases unmatched: 1. The CDR3 has 13 residues. Assay used: immunoSEQ multiplex PCR; TCRdb lists only in-frame clones, some missing. Here the sample spans 35,000 to 55,000 clones, about 90% being singletons. Prior autoimmune disease or systemic immunosuppression barred patients. Blood was sampled at baseline, cycle 4 day 1, and cycle 7 day 1. This sample comprised CD4+ or CD8+ T cells sorted from blood, obtained in a trial of the OX40 agonist ivuxolimab. This chain uses TRBV7-9 with TRBJ2-1, with TRBD2 matching 7 bases. The source is an adult with an advanced solid tumor such as melanoma, head and neck, liver or kidney cancer. DNA of the CDR3: TGTGCCAGCAGCCCGGGAGGCTACAATGAGCAGTTCTTC. It translates to CASSPGGYNEQFF.